Listed below are T cell receptor beta chains from one sample, sequenced in a study of PD-1 blockade in classical Hodgkin lymphoma. The assay was immunoSEQ multiplex PCR, and TCRdb's table has in-frame clones only and misses some. The sample contains tens of thousands of clones, roughly nine tenths of which appear only once. The source was peripheral blood mononuclear cells (PBMCs), collected before the fourth cycle of nivolumab. These receptors came from a human donor with classical Hodgkin lymphoma. Each CDR3 is given with its conserved first and last residue. Fields, in order: clone size, J gene, D gene, V gene, CDR3 protein, CDR3 DNA. A D gene is named only where the DNA matches it firmly. A clone size is listed for some rows: how often the clone was seen (once, few, many), or a class if it is expanded.

size: -; J: TRBJ2-7; D: TRBD2; V: TRBV4-3; CDR3: CASSLRLAGGYEQYF; DNA: TGCGCCAGCAGCCTTCGACTAGCGGGGGGCTACGAGCAGTACTTC
size: -; J: TRBJ2-5; D: -; V: TRBV19; CDR3: CASSIGETTETQYF; DNA: TGTGCCAGTAGTATAGGCGAGACTACAGAGACCCAGTACTTC
size: -; J: TRBJ1-4; D: -; V: TRBV19; CDR3: CASSGRAEEKLFF; DNA: TGTGCCAGTAGTGGCAGGGCTGAGGAAAAACTGTTTTTT
size: -; J: TRBJ2-7; D: TRBD1; V: TRBV19; CDR3: CASSIVGTELYEQYF; DNA: TGTGCCAGTAGTATAGTCGGGACAGAACTATACGAGCAGTACTTC
size: -; J: TRBJ1-5; D: -; V: TRBV6-7; CDR3: CASSTLTLFYGQSGYSNQPQHF; DNA: TGTGCCAGCAGTACCCTCACCCTGTTCTATGGACAGAGCGGGTATAGCAATCAGCCCCAGCATTTT
size: -; J: TRBJ2-7; D: TRBD1; V: TRBV5-1; CDR3: CASSLASGQATYEQYF; DNA: TGCGCCAGCAGCTTGGCATCCGGACAGGCGACCTACGAGCAGTACTTC
size: -; J: TRBJ1-5; D: -; V: TRBV5-8; CDR3: CASSLAGNQPQHF; DNA: TGTGCCAGCAGCTTGGCGGGGAATCAGCCCCAGCATTTT
size: -; J: TRBJ2-7; D: -; V: TRBV6-5; CDR3: CASSLLAYEQYF; DNA: TGTGCCAGCAGTTTATTGGCCTACGAGCAGTACTTC
size: -; J: TRBJ1-5; D: -; V: TRBV7-3; CDR3: CASSSQTGNQPQHF; DNA: TGTGCCAGCAGCTCACAGACCGGCAATCAGCCCCAGCATTTT
size: -; J: TRBJ1-5; D: -; V: TRBV6-5; CDR3: CASSYMVNQPQHF; DNA: TGTGCCAGCAGTTACATGGTCAATCAGCCCCAGCATTTT
size: -; J: TRBJ1-6; D: -; V: TRBV9; CDR3: CASSGGIGRINSPLHF; DNA: TGTGCCAGCAGCGGAGGGATAGGACGGATAAATTCACCCCTCCACTTT
size: -; J: TRBJ2-1; D: TRBD2; V: TRBV7-6; CDR3: CASSLAGAGALSYNEQFF; DNA: TGTGCCAGCAGCTTAGCGGGTGCGGGAGCCCTATCCTACAATGAGCAGTTCTTC
size: -; J: TRBJ2-6; D: TRBD1; V: TRBV19; CDR3: CASSIDRNRGHGGANVLTF; DNA: TGTGCCAGTAGTATAGATAGGAACAGGGGGCATGGTGGGGCCAACGTCCTGACTTTC
size: -; J: TRBJ1-2; D: -; V: TRBV15; CDR3: CATSRDEGGRDGYTF; DNA: TGTGCCACCAGCAGAGACGAGGGGGGGCGCGATGGCTACACCTTC
size: -; J: TRBJ2-7; D: -; V: TRBV6-5; CDR3: CASSYSSGSPNEQYF; DNA: TGTGCCAGCAGTTACTCGAGCGGCTCCCCCAACGAGCAGTACTTC
size: -; J: TRBJ2-1; D: -; V: TRBV12-5; CDR3: CASGAPWTSSYNEQFF; DNA: TGTGCTAGTGGTGCCCCCTGGACGAGCTCCTACAATGAGCAGTTCTTC
size: -; J: TRBJ2-3; D: TRBD2; V: TRBV5-6; CDR3: CASSLSASGPSTDTQYF; DNA: TGTGCCAGCAGCTTAAGCGCTAGCGGCCCGAGCACAGATACGCAGTATTTT
size: few; J: TRBJ1-1; D: -; V: TRBV9; CDR3: CASSVATGANTEAFF; DNA: TGTGCCAGCAGCGTAGCTACGGGGGCGAACACTGAAGCTTTCTTT